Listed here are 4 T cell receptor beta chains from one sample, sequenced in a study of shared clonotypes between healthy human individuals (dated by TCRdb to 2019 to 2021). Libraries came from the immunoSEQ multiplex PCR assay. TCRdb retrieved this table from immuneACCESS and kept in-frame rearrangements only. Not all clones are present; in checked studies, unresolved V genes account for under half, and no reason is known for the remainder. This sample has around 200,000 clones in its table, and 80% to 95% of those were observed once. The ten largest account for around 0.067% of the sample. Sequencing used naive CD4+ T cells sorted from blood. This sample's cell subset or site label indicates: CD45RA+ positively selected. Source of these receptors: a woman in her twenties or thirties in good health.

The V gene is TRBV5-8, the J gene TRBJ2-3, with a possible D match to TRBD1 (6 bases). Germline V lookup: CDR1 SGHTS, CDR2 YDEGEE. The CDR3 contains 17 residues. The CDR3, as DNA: TGTGTCGCCAGCGAGGGGGTCAACGGCCCCATATCAGATACGCAGTATTTT. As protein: CVASEGVNGPISDTQYF. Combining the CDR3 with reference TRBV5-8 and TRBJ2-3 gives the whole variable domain EAGVTQSPTHLIKTRGQQATLRCSPISGHTSVYWYQQALGLGLQFLLWYDEGEERNRGNFPPRFSGRQFPNYSSELNVNALELEDSALYLCVASEGVNGPISDTQYFGPGTRLTVL.

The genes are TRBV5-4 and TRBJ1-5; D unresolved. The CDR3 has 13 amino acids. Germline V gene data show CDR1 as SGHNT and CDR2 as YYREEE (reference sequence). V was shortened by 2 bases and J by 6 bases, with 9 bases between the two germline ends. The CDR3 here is CASSFERGQPQHF. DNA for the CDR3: TGTGCCAGCAGCTTCGAACGAGGTCAGCCCCAGCATTTT.

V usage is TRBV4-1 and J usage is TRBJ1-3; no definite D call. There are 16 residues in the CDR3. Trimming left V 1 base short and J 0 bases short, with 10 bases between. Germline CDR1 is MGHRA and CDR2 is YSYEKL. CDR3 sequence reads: CASSQARRISGNTIYF. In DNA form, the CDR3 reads TGCGCCAGCAGCCAAGCCCGACGGATCTCTGGAAACACCATATATTTT.

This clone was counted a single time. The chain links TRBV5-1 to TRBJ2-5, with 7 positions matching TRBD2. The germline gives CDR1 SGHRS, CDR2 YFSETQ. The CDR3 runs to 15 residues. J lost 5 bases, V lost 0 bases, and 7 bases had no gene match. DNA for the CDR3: TGCGCCAGCAGCTTGGCGGGTCCCGGGGGGGAGACCCAGTACTTC. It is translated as CASSLAGPGGETQYF.